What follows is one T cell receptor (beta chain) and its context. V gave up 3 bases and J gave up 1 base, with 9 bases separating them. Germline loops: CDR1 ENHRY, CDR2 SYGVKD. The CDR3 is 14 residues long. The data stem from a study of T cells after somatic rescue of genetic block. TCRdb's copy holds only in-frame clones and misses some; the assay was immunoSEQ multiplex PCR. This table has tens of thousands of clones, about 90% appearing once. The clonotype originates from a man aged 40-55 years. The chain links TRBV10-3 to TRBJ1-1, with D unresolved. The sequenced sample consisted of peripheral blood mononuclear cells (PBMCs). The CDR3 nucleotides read TGTGCCATCAGTGATAGGGCAGGGAACACTGAAGCTTTCTTT. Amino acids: CAISDRAGNTEAFF.